The 16 T cell receptor beta chains listed next were all sequenced from one sample in a study of CD8+ T cells in alopecia areata. cDNA prepared by RNA extraction and subsequent reverse transcription served as the template for sequencing. The table came from immunoSEQ multiplex PCR; TCRdb's copy has only in-frame clones and leaves some out. The data hold about 140,000 clones, with about 60% observed a single time. The sequencing input was CD4+ T cells sorted from blood. These receptor sequences come from a human donor in good health.

This clone was counted a few times. V gene TRBV28 combines with J gene TRBJ1-5; D is undetermined. This CDR3 comprises 16 residues. V lost 2 bases and J 9 bases, leaving 20 bases between the germline ends. Germline V CDR1 and CDR2: MDHEN, SYDVKM. Here the CDR3 reads CASSLRSRPTVWPQHF. CDR3 sequence (DNA): TGTGCCAGCAGTTTACGGTCCCGGCCCACAGTCTGGCCCCAGCATTTT.

The table lists this clone with a count of one. The CDR3 region is CASSADMIGTDTQYF. The DNA for the CDR3 is TGCGCCAGCAGCGCTGACATGATAGGCACAGATACGCAGTATTTT. This chain uses TRBV5-1 with TRBJ2-3; D remains unclear. CDR1 is SGHRS and CDR2 is YFSETQ in the germline V gene. The CDR3 totals 15 residues. V dropped 4 bases and J dropped 1 base, with 13 bases sitting between them.

With regard to this clone: One junction end disagrees with the germline gene, perhaps due to a read error. The chain combines TRBV7-9 with TRBJ2-3, with D possibly TRBD2 on 5 matching bases. CDR1 and CDR2 from the germline V gene are SEHNR and FQNEAQ (reference sequence). The CDR3 is made up of 12 amino acids. CDR3 in amino acids: CASSTAGFPGNF. The CDR3 DNA is TGTGCCAGCAGCACCGCCGGGTTCCCGGGGAATTTT.

This clone was seen more than once but under ten times. The gene calls are TRBV11-2 and TRBJ2-7, with TRBD2 identical over 10 bases. This CDR3 has 16 residues. The ends lost 4 bases at V and 4 bases at J; junction bases unmatched: 10. Germline assignment: CDR1 SGHAT and CDR2 FQNNGV. The CDR3 DNA is TGTGCCAGCAGCTCGAGTCGGCTAGCGGGAGAATACGAGCAGTACTTC. Its translation: CASSSSRLAGEYEQYF.

The chain joins TRBV15 to TRBJ1-2; D uncertain. The CDR3 totals 12 residues. Germline V gives CDR1 LNHNV, CDR2 YYDKDF (reference sequence). Trimming shortened V by 2 bases and J by 6 bases, and 7 bases separated the two germline ends. CDR3 in amino acids: CATSRQFDGYTF. In DNA, the CDR3 is TGTGCCACCAGCAGACAATTCGATGGCTACACCTTC.

J is TRBJ1-1 and V is TRBV25-1; D is undetermined. Germline CDR1 and CDR2: MGHDK and SYGVNS. Trimming removed 5 bases from V and 1 base from J, with 11 bases in between. The CDR3 has 14 amino acids. The CDR3 DNA reads as TGTGCCAGCAGTCCACCGGGCCCGAACACTGAAGCTTTCTTT. Translated, it gives CASSPPGPNTEAFF.

In its sample, this clone was seen a few times. This chain connects TRBV28 to TRBJ1-5; the D is unclear. The CDR3 is made up of 12 amino acids. The V gene's germline CDR1 is MDHEN and CDR2 SYDVKM. Trimming took off 5 bases at V and 1 base at J, with 3 bases between the two ends. DNA of the CDR3: TGTGCCAGCAGTGGGAGCAATCAGCCCCAGCATTTT. This sequence encodes CASSGSNQPQHF.

This chain connects TRBV15 to TRBJ2-7; 12 bases match TRBD2. Germline values: CDR1 LNHNV, CDR2 YYDKDF (reference sequence). Unmatched junction bases numbered 17, after V lost 5 bases and J lost 3 bases. This CDR3 is 19 amino acids long. Here the CDR3 DNA reads TGTGCCACCAGCCGAGGAAGACTAGCGGGAGCCCGAGGGCTCTACGAGCAGTACTTC. Translating it yields CATSRGRLAGARGLYEQYF. The full variable domain, its missing parts supplied by reference TRBV15 and TRBJ2-7, is DAMVIQNPRYQVTQFGKPVTLSCSQTLNHNVMYWYQQKSSQAPKLLFHYYDKDFNNEADTPDNFQSRRPNTSFCFLDIRSPGLGDTAMYLCATSRGRLAGARGLYEQYFGPGTRLTVT.

V usage is TRBV7-9 and J usage is TRBJ2-4; 8 bases are shared with TRBD2. Germline assignment: CDR1 SEHNR and CDR2 FQNEAQ (reference sequence). V lost 5 bases, J lost 3 bases, and 6 bases stayed unmatched. CDR3 length equals 15 residues. CDR3 nucleotides: TGTGCCAGCAGCGTAAGCGGGAGTGGCAAAAACATTCAGTACTTC. This gives the protein CASSVSGSGKNIQYF.

This clone was picked up a small number of times. This chain joins TRBV29-1 and TRBJ2-2; D not resolved. This CDR3 has 13 amino acids. Trimming cost V 4 bases and J 7 bases, with 13 bases left between them. Germline CDR1 is SQVTM and CDR2 is ANQGSEA. The CDR3 here is CSVAGHLFGELFF. For the CDR3, the DNA is TGCAGCGTTGCCGGGCATCTTTTCGGGGAGCTGTTTTTT.

The rearrangement uses TRBV29-1 and TRBJ2-3; weak D call: TRBD2 (6 bases). The CDR3 is 13 amino acids. CDR1 is SQVTM and CDR2 is ANQGSEA in the germline V gene. The V end lost 4 bases, the J end lost 3 bases, and 11 bases lay between the germline ends. CDR3 protein: CSVAISGTDTQYF. CDR3 bases: TGCAGCGTTGCTATTAGCGGAACAGATACGCAGTATTTT.

The CDR3 sequence is CAWASGSPNEQFF. DNA of the CDR3: TGTGCCTGGGCTAGCGGGAGTCCCAATGAGCAGTTCTTC. The V gene is TRBV30, the J gene TRBJ2-1, with TRBD2 identical over 10 bases. CDR1 GTSNPN and CDR2 SVGIG come from the germline V gene (reference sequence). This CDR3 has 13 residues. After removal of 5 bases from V and 6 bases from J, the junction contained 4 bases not matched to a gene.

This clone came up a few times. This rearrangement joins TRBV6-1 to TRBJ1-5; D is ambiguous. CDR1 and CDR2 (germline): MNHNS, SASEGT. There are 16 residues in the CDR3. With 2 bases removed from V and 1 base from J, the gap between germline ends came to 12 bases. CDR3 nucleotide sequence: TGTGCCAGCAGTGAATCTAGACAACTCAGCAATCAGCCCCAGCATTTT. It yields the protein CASSESRQLSNQPQHF.

The chain has TRBV27 and TRBJ2-7; D ambiguous. Germline CDR1 reads MNHEY; CDR2 reads SMNVEV (reference sequence). The CDR3 loop spans 11 amino acids. Deletions cut 10 bases from V and 8 bases from J, with 15 bases between. This CDR3 reads CATVHQVKQYF. The CDR3 DNA reads as TGTGCCACCGTCCATCAGGTGAAGCAGTACTTC.

The rearrangement uses TRBV7-3 and TRBJ2-2; 7 positions match TRBD1. This CDR3 spans 14 amino acids. CDR1 is SGHTA and CDR2 is FQGTGA in the germline V gene. J was trimmed by 7 bases and V by 2 bases; bases with no gene match: 4. CDR3 sequence (DNA): TGTGCCAGCAGCTTAGGGACAGAAAACGGGGAGCTGTTTTTT. It yields the protein CASSLGTENGELFF.

This clone occurred a few times. The rearrangement links TRBV27 to TRBJ1-4; 7 bases are shared with TRBD1. Germline V gene sequence: CDR1 MNHEY, CDR2 SMNVEV (reference sequence). The CDR3 runs 14 residues. Losses at the gene ends were 4 bases for V and 8 bases for J; bases not matched to a gene: 7. CDR3 nucleotides: TGTGCCAGCAGTTCCTACAGGGGAGGGGAAAAACTGTTTTTT. Translating gives CASSSYRGGEKLFF.